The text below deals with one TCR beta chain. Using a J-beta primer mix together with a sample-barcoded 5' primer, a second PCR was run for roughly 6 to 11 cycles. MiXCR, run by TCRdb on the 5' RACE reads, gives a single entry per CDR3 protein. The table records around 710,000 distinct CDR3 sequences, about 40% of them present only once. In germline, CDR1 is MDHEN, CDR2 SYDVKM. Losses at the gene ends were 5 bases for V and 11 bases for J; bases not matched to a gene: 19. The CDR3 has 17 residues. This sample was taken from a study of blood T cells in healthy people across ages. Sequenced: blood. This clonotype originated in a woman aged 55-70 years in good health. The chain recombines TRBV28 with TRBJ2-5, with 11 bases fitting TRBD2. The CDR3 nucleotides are TGTGCCAGCAGTCCAGTAGCGGGAGGGCCCCCCTACAATGAGCAGTACTTC. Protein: CASSPVAGGPPYNEQYF. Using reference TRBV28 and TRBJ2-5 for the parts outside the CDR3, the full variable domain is DVKVTQSSRYLVKRTGEKVFLECVQDMDHENMFWYRQDPGLGLRLIYFSYDVKMKEKGDIPEGYSVSREKKERFSLILESASTNQTSMYLCASSPVAGGPPYNEQYFGPGTRLLVL.